The 5 T cell receptor beta chains in this list originate from one sample, sequenced in a study of OX40 agonist ivuxolimab in advanced cancers. Sequencing was performed with immunoSEQ multiplex PCR; in TCRdb, only in-frame clones are kept and a portion is missing. The sample includes over 35,000 clones, around 88% of them seen just once. This specimen was CD4+ or CD8+ T cells sorted from blood, taken in a trial of the OX40 agonist ivuxolimab. These receptors all come from an adult with an advanced solid tumor such as melanoma, head and neck, liver or kidney cancer.

The J gene is TRBJ1-2, the V gene TRBV7-2; 10 bases align to TRBD1. V lost 6 bases to trimming and J lost 3 bases; unmatched junction nucleotides: 10. The germline gives CDR1 SGHTA, CDR2 FQGNSA. This CDR3 is 16 amino acids long. CDR3 coding DNA: TGTGCCAGCAGTTCCACCTCGGGACAGGGGTACTATGGCTACACCTTC. It codes for CASSSTSGQGYYGYTF.

This sequence joins TRBV5-4 and TRBJ2-7; D possibly corresponds to TRBD2 (6 bases). The CDR3 contains 19 residues. V was pared by 1 base and J by 0 bases, with 23 bases between. Germline V gene data show CDR1 as SGHNT and CDR2 as YYREEE (reference sequence). The CDR3 spells CASSLQMSPGLHNSYEQYF. The CDR3 DNA reads as TGTGCCAGCAGCTTGCAAATGTCCCCGGGACTGCATAACTCCTACGAGCAGTACTTC.

This chain uses TRBV7-2 with TRBJ1-1; D is unclear. CDR3 length: 11 residues. The V and J ends lost 5 bases and 4 bases respectively, with 5 bases between them. The germline V gene encodes CDR1 SGHTA and CDR2 FQGNSA. The CDR3, as DNA: TGTGCCAGCAGCCCGGCCACTGAAGCTTTCTTT. This gives the protein CASSPATEAFF.

The chain has TRBV11-2 and TRBJ1-2; possible D gene TRBD1, 5 bases. The V end was cut by 0 bases, the J end by 4 bases, with 12 bases between. The CDR3 spans 15 residues. Germline V gene sequence: CDR1 SGHAT, CDR2 FQNNGV. The CDR3 bases are TGTGCCAGCAGCTTAGATCCGACAGAGATCTATGGCTACACCTTC. Translating gives CASSLDPTEIYGYTF.

The chain recombines TRBV9 with TRBJ2-3; no reliable D call. The CDR3 consists of 13 residues. Germline CDR1 is SGDLS and CDR2 is YYNGEE. The V and J ends lost 0 bases and 4 bases respectively, with 6 bases between them. This CDR3 reads CASSVEVSDTQYF. DNA for the CDR3: TGTGCCAGCAGCGTAGAGGTTTCAGATACGCAGTATTTT.